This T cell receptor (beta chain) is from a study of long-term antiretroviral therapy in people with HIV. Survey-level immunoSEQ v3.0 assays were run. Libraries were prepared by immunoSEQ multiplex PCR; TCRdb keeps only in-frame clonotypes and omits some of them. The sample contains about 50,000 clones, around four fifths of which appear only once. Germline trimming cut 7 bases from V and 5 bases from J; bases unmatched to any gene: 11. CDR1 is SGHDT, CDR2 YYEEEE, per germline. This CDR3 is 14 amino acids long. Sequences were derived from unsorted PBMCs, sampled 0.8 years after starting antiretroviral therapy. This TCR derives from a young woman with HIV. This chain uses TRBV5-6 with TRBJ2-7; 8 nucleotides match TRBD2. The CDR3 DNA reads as TGTGCCAGCTCCTTGGGCGCAGCGGGAGACGAGCAGTACTTC. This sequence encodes CASSLGAAGDEQYF. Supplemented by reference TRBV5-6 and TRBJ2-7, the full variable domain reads DAGVTQSPTHLIKTRGQQVTLRCSPKSGHDTVSWYQQALGQGPQFIFQYYEEEERQRGNFPDRFSGHQFPNYSSELNVNALLLGDSALYLCASSLGAAGDEQYFGPGTRLTVT.